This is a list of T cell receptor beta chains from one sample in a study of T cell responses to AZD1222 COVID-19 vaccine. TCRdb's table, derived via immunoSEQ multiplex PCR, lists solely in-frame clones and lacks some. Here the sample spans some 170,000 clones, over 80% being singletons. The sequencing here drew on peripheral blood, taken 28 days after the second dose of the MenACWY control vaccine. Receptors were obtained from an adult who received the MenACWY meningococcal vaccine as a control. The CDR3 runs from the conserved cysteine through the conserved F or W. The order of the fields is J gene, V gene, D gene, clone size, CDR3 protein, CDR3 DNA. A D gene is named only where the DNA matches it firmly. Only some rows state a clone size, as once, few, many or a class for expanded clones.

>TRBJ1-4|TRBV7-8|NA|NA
CASSLGYNNEKLFF
TGTGCCAGCAGCCTTGGATACAATAATGAAAAACTGTTTTTT
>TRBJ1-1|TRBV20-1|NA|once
CSANRAPEAFF
TGCAGTGCTAACAGGGCTCCTGAAGCTTTCTTT
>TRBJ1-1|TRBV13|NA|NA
CASSLRRMNEAFF
TGTGCCAGCAGCTTAAGGAGGATGAATGAAGCTTTCTTT
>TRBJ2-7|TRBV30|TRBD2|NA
CAQAGGPYEQYF
TGTGCTCAGGCGGGGGGGCCCTACGAGCAGTACTTC
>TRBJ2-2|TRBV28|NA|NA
CASTLPSTGELFF
TGTGCCAGCACCCTCCCGTCGACCGGGGAGCTGTTTTTT
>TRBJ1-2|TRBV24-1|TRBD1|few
CATSDSGTANYGYTF
TGTGCCACCAGTGATTCCGGGACAGCTAACTATGGCTACACCTTC
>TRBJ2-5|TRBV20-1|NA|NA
CSAQGGETQYF
TGCAGTGCTCAGGGGGGAGAGACCCAGTACTTC
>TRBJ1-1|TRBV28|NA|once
CASSLDLPLTEAFF
TGTGCCAGCAGTCTAGACTTGCCACTCACTGAAGCTTTCTTT
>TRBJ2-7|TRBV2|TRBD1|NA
CASSGQGYEQYF
TGTGCCAGCAGTGGACAGGGGTACGAGCAGTACTTC
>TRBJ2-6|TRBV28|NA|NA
CASSLSSPAVSGANVLTF
TGTGCCAGCAGTTTATCTAGCCCAGCCGTCTCTGGGGCCAACGTCCTGACTTTC